The source of this T cell receptor beta chain is a study of shared clonotypes between healthy human individuals (dated by TCRdb to about 2020). Some background on the complete study: Three men and a couple of women, aged 18 to 49 years, made up the cohort. For each donor, three plates each were used for CD4 naive and CD4 memory, two plates were used for CD8 naive, and one plate was used for CD8 memory. The study deeply sequenced blood TCR repertoires of about 5 healthy adults to estimate repertoire size and the extent of clonotype sharing between individuals. To increase sequencing depth and limit assay-specific biases, TCR repertoire library preparation and sequencing were carried out by different laboratories using diverse techniques. Between about 0.94 and 10 billion PBMCs per donor were obtained by leukapheresis. General study outcomes and caveats: Incomplete sequencing was indicated by rarefaction of sorted-subset datasets, despite the large sequencing depth. Pairwise subsampling indicated that sequencing depth was expected to affect the degree of clonotype sharing among donors. Higher generation probabilities were observed for clonotypes shared by all four sorted-subset donors than for non-shared clonotypes. Sampling was restricted to blood, and TCR repertoires in tissues likely differ from the TCR repertoires found in blood. Because the study included only a small number of donors, the genetic and exposure-history diversity represented was limited. Sharing across a few donors was observed for roughly 5% of naive CD4, around 3.5% of naive CD8, roughly 2.4% of memory CD4, and roughly 0.43% of memory CD8 clonotypes. Naive subsets generally had larger estimated clonotype richness than memory subsets.

Using the deep immunoSEQ assay, TCR CDR3 regions were amplified from genomic DNA by multiplex PCR. For each cell subset, the extracted genomic DNA was distributed evenly across all wells of several immunoSEQ 96-well plates, and each plate served as one replicate. For sorted subsets, each replicate PCR was loaded with approximately 200 ng genomic DNA, equivalent to 25,000 to 30,000 T cell genomes. The purified libraries were quantified using a Qubit 3.0 fluorometer, sized with a Bioanalyzer 2100, and then quantified again using the KAPA Library Quantification kit. A separate single-read 150-cycle Illumina NextSeq 550 flow cell was used to sequence each immunoSEQ 96-well plate. Per the authors' processing: Because the immunoSEQ output held only junctional sequences and lacked quality scores, the filtering could not match the filtering applied to full-length reads. Sequences were annotated with PyIR, a Python wrapper for IgBLAST v1.9, using IMGT germline references to assign V/J genes and CDR3. Any read was removed if the V/J assignment was weak (E-value above 1e-6), the CDR3 was missing, or the read contained stop codons, out-of-frame junctions, or ambiguous translated residues. V3J clonotypes were defined as sequences sharing an identical inferred V gene, J gene, and CDR3 amino acid sequence. Percentage overlap between repertoires was computed as shared unique clonotypes divided by the size of the smaller repertoire. Repertoire richness was assessed with RTK rarefaction, the Chao1 estimator, and Recon v2.1 estimates of unobserved clonotypes. Generation probabilities were computed with OLGA for all TCRbeta clonotypes obtained by the gDNA method from several donors. TCRdb retrieved this table from immuneACCESS and kept in-frame rearrangements only. Not all clones are present; in checked studies, unresolved V genes account for under half, and no reason is known for the remainder. Clone size and the V and J calls come from that table; the DNA yielded D and trimming. This sample is represented by about 580,000 clones; nearly 98% of them were singletons. The ten largest clones take up 0.3% of the sample.

In the case of this clone: Which antigen it targets is not known. Base qualities are missing; no much larger clone stands one base away.

CD8 naive samples were CD45RO-negative cells positively selected for CCR7, giving a CD45RA+CCR7+ population that excluded TemRA cells. The donors were healthy, HIV-negative adults with no recently reported acute infections or vaccinations. Only Caucasian adults living in Nashville, Tennessee, USA were represented among the donors. Blood was collected by leukapheresis, and PBMCs were isolated by Ficoll-Histopaque density gradient centrifugation and then cryopreserved in liquid nitrogen vapor phase. Analytical flow cytometry was used to check the purity and quantity of every magnetically sorted T cell population. Genomic DNA was isolated from every sorted fraction and measured by UV absorbance on a Nanodrop 2000c. The CDR3 starts with the cysteine, ends with the phenylalanine, and has 15 residues. The only DNA kept is the CDR3, 45 bases in frame from the first base. The trim is 0 bases for V and 1 base for J, with a gap of 9 bases between the germline ends. The germline V gene encodes CDR1 MNHEY and CDR2 SMNVEV (reference sequence).

The sample was naive CD8+ T cells sorted from blood. The sample's cell subset or site label, in plain terms: CD45RA+CCR7+. The rearranged chain carries TRBV27 and TRBJ1-1, and the D gene may be TRBD1, 5 bases matching. The TCR comes from a young man in good health. The DNA is as follows: TGTGCCAGCAGTTTATCGCCGGGGGGGAACACTGAAGCTTTCTTT. This sequence encodes CASSLSPGGNTEAFF.